Detailed here is one TCR beta chain. Antigen: not known. This sample was included in a study of cytotoxic CD8 clonotypes in ibrutinib-treated CLL. Across the whole study: Enrolment comprised approximately 10 relapsed/refractory and about 16 treatment-naive patients; approximately 18 were IGHV unmutated. Responses: some 25 partial, 2 complete; after median around 64 months, about 15 stayed remitted, around twelve progressed. Whole-study results and caveats: Sample timing was unmatched between remission and later-progressing patients; lymph nodes unstudied.

For TCR beta libraries, about 2 micrograms of genomic DNA were obtained from cryopreserved PBMCs. Germline lookup yields CDR1 ENHRY and CDR2 SYGVKD. V gave up 4 bases and J gave up 0 bases; unmatched junction bases: 6. The CDR3 covers 15 residues. The data were produced by immunoSEQ multiplex PCR, yet TCRdb's version contains in-frame clones alone and is incomplete. The data show nearly 300,000 clones, with roughly four fifths seen just once and 5.6% held by the top ten. This TCR was recovered from a human donor with chronic lymphocytic leukemia. Sequencing used PBMCs, obtained at disease progression, from a patient treated with ibrutinib. The V and J genes are TRBV10-3 and TRBJ2-7, with 7 bases fitting TRBD2. This CDR3 is CAISGGGASSYEQYF. CDR3 nucleotides: TGTGCCATCAGTGGGGGGGGTGCCAGCTCCTACGAGCAGTACTTC.